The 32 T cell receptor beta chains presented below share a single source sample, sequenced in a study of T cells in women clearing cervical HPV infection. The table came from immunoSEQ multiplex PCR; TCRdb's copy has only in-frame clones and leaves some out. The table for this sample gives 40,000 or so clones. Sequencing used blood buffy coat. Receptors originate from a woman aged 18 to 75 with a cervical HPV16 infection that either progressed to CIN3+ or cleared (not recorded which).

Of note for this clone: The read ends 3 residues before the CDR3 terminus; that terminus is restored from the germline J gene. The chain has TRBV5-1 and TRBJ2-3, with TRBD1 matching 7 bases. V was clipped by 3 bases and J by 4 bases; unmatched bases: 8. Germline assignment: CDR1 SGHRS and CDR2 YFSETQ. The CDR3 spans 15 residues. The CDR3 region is CASSSDRDIADTQYF. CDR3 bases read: TGCGCCAGCAGCTCTGACAGGGACATTGCAGATACG.

The DNA read from the CDR3 is TGTGCCAGCTCACCAGGTGACAATCAGCCG. It translates to CASSPGDNQP. The complete CDR3 sequence is CASSPGDNQPQYF. The chain links TRBV18 to TRBJ2-3; no clear D. The read is 3 residues too short to cover the CDR3 end, so that end is filled in from the germline J gene. CDR3 size: 13 residues. Germline lookup yields CDR1 KGHSH and CDR2 LQKENI.

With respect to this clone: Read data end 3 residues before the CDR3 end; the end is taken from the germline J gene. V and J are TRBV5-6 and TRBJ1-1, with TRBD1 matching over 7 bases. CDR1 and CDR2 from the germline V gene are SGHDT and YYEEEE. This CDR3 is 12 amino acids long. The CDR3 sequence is CASSLVGGPAFF. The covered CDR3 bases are TGTGCCAGCAGCTTGGTAGGGGGCCCA.

The sequenced CDR3 bases are TGCGCCAGCAGCTTTCAAGGGAACACTGAA. This gives the protein CASSFQGNTE. The whole CDR3 protein is CASSFQGNTEAFF. This rearrangement joins TRBV5-1 to TRBJ1-1, with D unclear. Read sequence stops 3 residues before the CDR3 end, and the germline J gene provides the missing end. Germline CDR1 is SGHRS and CDR2 is YFSETQ. The CDR3 loop spans 13 amino acids. V lost 2 bases to trimming and J lost 1 base, with 6 bases between them.

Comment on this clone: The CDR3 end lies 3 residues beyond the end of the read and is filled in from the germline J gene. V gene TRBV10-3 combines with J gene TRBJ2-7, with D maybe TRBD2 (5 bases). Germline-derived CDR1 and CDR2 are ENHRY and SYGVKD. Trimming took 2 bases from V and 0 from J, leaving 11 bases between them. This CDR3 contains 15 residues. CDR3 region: CAISESGESSYEQYF. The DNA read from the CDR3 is TGTGCCATCAGTGAGAGCGGAGAAAGCTCCTACGAG.

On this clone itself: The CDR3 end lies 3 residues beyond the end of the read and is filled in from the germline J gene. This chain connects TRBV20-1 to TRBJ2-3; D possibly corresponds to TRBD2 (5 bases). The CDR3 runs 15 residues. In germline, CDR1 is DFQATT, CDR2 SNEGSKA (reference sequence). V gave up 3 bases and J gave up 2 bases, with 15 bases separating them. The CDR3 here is CSASRASMNTDTQYF. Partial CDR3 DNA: TGCAGTGCTAGTCGGGCTAGCATGAACACAGATACG.

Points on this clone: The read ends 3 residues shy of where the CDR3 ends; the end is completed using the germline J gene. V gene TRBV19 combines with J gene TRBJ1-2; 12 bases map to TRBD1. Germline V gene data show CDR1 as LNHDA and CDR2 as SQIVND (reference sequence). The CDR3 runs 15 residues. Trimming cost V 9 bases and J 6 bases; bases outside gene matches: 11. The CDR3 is CASNNPGQGADGYTF. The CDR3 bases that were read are TGTGCCAGCAATAACCCGGGACAGGGGGCGGATGGC.

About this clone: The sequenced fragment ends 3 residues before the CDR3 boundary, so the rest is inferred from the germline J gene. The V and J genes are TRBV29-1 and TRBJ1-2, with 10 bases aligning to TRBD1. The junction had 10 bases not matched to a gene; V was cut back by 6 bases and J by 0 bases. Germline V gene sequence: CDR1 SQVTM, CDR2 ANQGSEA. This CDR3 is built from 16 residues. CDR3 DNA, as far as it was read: TGCAGCGTCAGATCGGGACAGGGGCTATCTAACTATGGC. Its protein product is CSVRSGQGLSNYG. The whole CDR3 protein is CSVRSGQGLSNYGYTF.

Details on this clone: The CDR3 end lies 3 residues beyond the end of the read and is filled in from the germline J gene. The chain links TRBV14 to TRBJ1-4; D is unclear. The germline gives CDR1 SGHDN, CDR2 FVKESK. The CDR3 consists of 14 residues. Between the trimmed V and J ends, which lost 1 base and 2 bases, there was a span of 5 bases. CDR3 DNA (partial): TGTGCCAGCAGCCAAGTCGGGACTAATGAAAAA. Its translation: CASSQVGTNEK. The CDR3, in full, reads CASSQVGTNEKLFF.

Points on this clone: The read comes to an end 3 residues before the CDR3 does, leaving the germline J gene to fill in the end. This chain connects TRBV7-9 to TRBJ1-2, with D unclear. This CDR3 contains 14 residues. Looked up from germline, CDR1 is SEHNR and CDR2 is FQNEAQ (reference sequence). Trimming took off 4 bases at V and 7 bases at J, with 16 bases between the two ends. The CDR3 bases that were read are TGTGCCAGCAGCTCAACAAACCCGGGTGCTGGC. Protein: CASSSTNPGAG. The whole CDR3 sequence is CASSSTNPGAGYTF.

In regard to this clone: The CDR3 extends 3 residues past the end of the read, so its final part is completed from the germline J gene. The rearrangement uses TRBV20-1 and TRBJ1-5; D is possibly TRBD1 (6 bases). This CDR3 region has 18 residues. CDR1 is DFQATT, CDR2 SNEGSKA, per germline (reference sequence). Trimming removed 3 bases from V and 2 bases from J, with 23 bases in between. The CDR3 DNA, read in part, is TGCAGTGCTAGTCCACTGGGGGCGGACCGGACAGGCAATCAGCCC. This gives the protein CSASPLGADRTGNQP. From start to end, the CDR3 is CSASPLGADRTGNQPQHF.

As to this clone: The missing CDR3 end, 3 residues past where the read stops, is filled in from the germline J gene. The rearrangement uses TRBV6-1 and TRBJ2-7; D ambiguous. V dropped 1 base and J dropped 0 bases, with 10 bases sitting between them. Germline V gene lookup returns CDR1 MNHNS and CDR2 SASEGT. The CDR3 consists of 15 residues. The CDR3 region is CASSEVVWSSYEQYF. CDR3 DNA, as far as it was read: TGTGCCAGCAGTGAAGTAGTCTGGTCCTCCTACGAG.

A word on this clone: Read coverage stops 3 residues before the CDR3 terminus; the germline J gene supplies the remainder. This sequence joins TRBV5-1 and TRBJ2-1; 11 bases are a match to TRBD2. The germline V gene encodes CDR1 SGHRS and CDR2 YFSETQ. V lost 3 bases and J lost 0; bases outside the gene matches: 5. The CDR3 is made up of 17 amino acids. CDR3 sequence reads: CASSSSSGGSSYNEQFF. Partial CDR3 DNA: TGCGCCAGCAGCTCTTCTAGCGGGGGGTCCTCCTACAATGAG.

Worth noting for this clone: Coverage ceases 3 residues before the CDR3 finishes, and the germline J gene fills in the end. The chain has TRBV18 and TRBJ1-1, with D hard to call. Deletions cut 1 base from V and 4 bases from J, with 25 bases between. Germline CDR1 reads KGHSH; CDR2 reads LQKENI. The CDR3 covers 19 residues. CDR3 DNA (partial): TGTGCCAGCTCACCACTAGCGAGCGTGGGTGTGTTTGGAAGCACTGAA. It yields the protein CASSPLASVGVFGSTE. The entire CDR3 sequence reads CASSPLASVGVFGSTEAFF.

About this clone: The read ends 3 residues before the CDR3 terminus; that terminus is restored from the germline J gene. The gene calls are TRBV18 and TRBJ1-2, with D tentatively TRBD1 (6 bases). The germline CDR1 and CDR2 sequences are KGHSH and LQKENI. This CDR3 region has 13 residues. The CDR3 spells CASSPTYRDDYTF. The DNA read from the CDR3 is TGTGCCAGCTCGCCAACCTACAGGGACGAC.

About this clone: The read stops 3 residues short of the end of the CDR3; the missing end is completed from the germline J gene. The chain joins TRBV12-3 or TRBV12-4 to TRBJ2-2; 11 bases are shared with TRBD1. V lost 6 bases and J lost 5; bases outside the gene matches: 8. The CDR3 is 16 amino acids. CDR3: CASRKGGTGGTGELFF. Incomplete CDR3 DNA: TGTGCCAGCAGAAAGGGGGGGACAGGGGGTACCGGGGAG.

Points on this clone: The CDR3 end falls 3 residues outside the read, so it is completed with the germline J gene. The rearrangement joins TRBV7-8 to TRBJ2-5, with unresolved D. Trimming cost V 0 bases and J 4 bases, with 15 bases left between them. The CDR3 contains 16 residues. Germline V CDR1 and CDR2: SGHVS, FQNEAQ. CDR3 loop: CASSLAGSNRLETQYF. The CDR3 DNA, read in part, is TGTGCCAGCAGCTTAGCAGGTTCAAACAGATTAGAGACC.

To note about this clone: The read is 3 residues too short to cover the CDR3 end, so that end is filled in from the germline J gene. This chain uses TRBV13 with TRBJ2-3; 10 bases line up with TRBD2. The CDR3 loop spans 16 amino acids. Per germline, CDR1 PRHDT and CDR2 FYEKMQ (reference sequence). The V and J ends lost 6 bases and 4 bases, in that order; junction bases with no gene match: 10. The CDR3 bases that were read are TGTGCCAGCAGTCGGAGGAAAGGACTAGCGGCAGATACG. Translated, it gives CASSRRKGLAADT. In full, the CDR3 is CASSRRKGLAADTQYF.

The CDR3 sequence is CASSPTGGYGYTF. The part of the CDR3 DNA that was read is TGTGCCAGCAGCCCGACAGGAGGGTACGGC. The J gene is TRBJ1-2, the V gene TRBV7-9; tentatively, D is TRBD1 (6 bases). The read comes to an end 3 residues before the CDR3 does, leaving the germline J gene to fill in the end. Per the germline V gene, CDR1 is SEHNR and CDR2 is FQNEAQ (reference sequence). The CDR3 loop spans 13 amino acids. The full variable domain, its missing parts supplied by reference TRBV7-9 and TRBJ1-2, is DTGVSQNPRHKITKRGQNVTFRCDPISEHNRLYWYRQTLGQGPEFLTYFQNEAQLEKSRLLSDRFSAERPKGSFSTLEIQRTEQGDSAMYLCASSPTGGYGYTFGSGTRLTVV.

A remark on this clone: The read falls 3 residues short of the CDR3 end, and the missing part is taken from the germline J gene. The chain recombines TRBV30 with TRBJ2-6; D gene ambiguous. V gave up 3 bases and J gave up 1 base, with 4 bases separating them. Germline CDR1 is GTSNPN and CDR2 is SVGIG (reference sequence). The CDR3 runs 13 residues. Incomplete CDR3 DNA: TGTGCCTGGAGCATGTCTGGGGCCAACGTC. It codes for CAWSMSGANV. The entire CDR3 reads CAWSMSGANVLTF.

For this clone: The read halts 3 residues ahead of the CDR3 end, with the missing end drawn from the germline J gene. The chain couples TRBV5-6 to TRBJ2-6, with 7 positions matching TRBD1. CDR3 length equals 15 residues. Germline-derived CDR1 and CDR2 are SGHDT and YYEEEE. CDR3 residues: CASMTGTVDKGVLTF. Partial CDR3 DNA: TGTGCCAGCATGACCGGGACAGTCGACAAAGGTGTC.

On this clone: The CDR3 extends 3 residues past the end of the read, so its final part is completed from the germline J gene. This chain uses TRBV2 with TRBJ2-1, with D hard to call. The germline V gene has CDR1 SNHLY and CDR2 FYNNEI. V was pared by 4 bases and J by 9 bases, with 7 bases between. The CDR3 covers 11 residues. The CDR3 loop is CASSGETEQFF. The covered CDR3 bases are TGTGCCAGCAGTGGCGAAACTGAG. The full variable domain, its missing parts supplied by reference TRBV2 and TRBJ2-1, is EPEVTQTPSHQVTQMGQEVILRCVPISNHLYFYWYRQILGQKVEFLVSFYNNEISEKSEIFDDQFSVERPDGSNFTLKIRSTKLEDSAMYFCASSGETEQFFGPGTRLTVL.

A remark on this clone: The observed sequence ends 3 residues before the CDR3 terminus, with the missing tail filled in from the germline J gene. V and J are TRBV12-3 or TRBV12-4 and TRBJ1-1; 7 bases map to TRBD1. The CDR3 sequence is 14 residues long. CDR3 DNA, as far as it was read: TGTGCCAGCAGTTTCGAGACAGGGACCGCGGAA. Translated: CASSFETGTAE. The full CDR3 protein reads CASSFETGTAEAFF.

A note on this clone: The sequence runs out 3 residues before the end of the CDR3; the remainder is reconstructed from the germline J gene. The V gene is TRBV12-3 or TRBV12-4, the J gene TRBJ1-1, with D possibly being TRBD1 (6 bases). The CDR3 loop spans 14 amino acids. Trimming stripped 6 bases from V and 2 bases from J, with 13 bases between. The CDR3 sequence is CASRPEQGNTEAFF. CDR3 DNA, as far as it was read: TGTGCCAGCAGGCCCGAACAGGGAAACACTGAA.

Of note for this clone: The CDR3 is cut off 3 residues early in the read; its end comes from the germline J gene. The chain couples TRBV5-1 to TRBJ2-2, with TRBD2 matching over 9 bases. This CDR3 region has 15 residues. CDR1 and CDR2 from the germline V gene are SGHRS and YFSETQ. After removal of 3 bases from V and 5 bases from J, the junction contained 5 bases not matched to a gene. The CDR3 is CASSSSSGETGELFF. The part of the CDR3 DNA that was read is TGCGCCAGCAGCTCTTCTAGCGGGGAAACCGGGGAG.

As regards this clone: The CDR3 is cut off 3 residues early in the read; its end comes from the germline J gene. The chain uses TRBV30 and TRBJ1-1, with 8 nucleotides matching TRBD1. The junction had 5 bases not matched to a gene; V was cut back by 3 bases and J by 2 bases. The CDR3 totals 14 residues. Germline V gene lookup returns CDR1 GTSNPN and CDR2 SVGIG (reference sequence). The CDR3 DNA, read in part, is TGTGCCTGGAGCCGGACAGGGTTAAACACTGAA. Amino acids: CAWSRTGLNTE. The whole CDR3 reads CAWSRTGLNTEAFF.

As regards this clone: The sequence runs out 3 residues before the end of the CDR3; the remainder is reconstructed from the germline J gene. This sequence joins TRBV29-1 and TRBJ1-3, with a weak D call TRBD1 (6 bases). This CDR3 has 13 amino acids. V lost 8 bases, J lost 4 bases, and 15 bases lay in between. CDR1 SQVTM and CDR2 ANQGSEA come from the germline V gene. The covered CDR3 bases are TGCAGCACCCGACAGGCTGGAGGAAACACC. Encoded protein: CSTRQAGGNT. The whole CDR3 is CSTRQAGGNTIYF.

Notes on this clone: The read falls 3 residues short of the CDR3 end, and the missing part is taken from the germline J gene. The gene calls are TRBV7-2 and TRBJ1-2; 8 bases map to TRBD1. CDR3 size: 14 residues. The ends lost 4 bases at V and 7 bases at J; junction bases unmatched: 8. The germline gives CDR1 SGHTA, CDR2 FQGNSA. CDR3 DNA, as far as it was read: TGTGCCAGCAGCTCCAGGACAGGGCAAGCTGGC. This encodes CASSSRTGQAG. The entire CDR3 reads CASSSRTGQAGYTF.

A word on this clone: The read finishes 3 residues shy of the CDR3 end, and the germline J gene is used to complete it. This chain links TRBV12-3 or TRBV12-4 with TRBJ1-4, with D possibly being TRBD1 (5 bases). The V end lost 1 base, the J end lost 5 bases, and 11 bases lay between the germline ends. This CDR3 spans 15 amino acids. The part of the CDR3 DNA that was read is TGTGCCAGCAGTTTAGATGTGACAGAGAATGAAAAA. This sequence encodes CASSLDVTENEK. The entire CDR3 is CASSLDVTENEKLFF.

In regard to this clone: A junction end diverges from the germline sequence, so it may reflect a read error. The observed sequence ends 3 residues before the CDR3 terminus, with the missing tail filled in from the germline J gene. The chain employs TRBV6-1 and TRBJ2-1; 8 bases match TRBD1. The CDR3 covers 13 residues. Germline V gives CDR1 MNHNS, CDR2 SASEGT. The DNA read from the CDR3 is TGTCCCAGCAGTGCAAGGGGGACAGGTGAG. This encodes CPSSARGTGE. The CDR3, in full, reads CPSSARGTGEQFF.

The CDR3 here is CASSAQQGSGELFF. The CDR3 bases that were read are TGTGCCAGTAGTGCACAACAGGGTTCCGGGGAG. The chain has TRBV19 and TRBJ2-2, with a possible D match to TRBD1 (6 bases). The read comes to an end 3 residues before the CDR3 does, leaving the germline J gene to fill in the end. The CDR3 covers 14 residues. V was shortened by 5 bases and J by 6 bases, with 13 bases between the two germline ends. Per the germline V gene, CDR1 is LNHDA and CDR2 is SQIVND (reference sequence).

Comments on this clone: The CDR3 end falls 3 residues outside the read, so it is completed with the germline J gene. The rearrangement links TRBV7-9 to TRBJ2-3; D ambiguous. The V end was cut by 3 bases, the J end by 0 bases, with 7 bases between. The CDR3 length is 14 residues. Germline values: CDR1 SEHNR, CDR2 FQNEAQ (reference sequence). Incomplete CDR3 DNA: TGTGCCAGCAGCTTTCCCCGTAGCACAGATACG. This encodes CASSFPRSTDT. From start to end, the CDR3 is CASSFPRSTDTQYF. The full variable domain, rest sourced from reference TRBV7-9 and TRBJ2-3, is DTGVSQNPRHKITKRGQNVTFRCDPISEHNRLYWYRQTLGQGPEFLTYFQNEAQLEKSRLLSDRFSAERPKGSFSTLEIQRTEQGDSAMYLCASSFPRSTDTQYFGPGTRLTVL.